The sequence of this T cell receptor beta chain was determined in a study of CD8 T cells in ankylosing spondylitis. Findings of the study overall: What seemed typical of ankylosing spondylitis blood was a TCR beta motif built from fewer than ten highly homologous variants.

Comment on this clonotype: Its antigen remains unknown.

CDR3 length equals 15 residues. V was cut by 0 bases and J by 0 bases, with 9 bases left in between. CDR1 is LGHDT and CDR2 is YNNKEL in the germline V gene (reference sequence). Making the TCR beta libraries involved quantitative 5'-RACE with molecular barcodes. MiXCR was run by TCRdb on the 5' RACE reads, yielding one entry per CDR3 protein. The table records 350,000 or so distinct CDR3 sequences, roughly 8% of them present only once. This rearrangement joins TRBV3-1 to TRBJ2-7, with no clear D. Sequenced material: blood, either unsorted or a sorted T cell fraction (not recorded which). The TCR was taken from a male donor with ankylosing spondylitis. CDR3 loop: CASSQDLQYSYEQYF. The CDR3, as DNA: TGTGCCAGCAGCCAAGATCTACAGTACTCCTACGAGCAGTACTTC.